This is a list of T cell receptor beta chains from one sample in a study of cytomegalovirus exposure and HLA in healthy donors. The protocol was immunoSEQ multiplex PCR, while the TCRdb copy is restricted to in-frame clones and leaves out a portion. The sample has roughly 49,000 clones, 94% seen once. The specimen was PBMCs. The receptors derive from a woman between 18 and 30 years old in good health and CMV-seropositive. CDR3s include the opening cysteine and the closing phenylalanine or tryptophan. The D gene is left open where the match is weak. Clone size is stated in some rows and not others, as once, few, many or a class when expanded.

.,TRBD2,TRBV6-5,TRBJ2-7,CASKGGSSYEQYF
.,TRBD1,TRBV28,TRBJ1-5,CASLLGQLSNQPQHF
.,.,TRBV7-2,TRBJ1-4,CASSLGGGSNEKLFF
.,TRBD2,TRBV27,TRBJ2-2,CASSLTSGSSVTGELFF
.,.,TRBV4-2,TRBJ1-6,CASSQDPGSGSPLHF
.,.,TRBV5-1,TRBJ1-1,CASSFRGGPGLVTEAFF
.,.,TRBV6-6,TRBJ2-6,CASSQGAISGANVLTF
.,TRBD1,TRBV5-6,TRBJ2-7,CASSLGQGAHEQYF
.,.,TRBV29-1,TRBJ1-2,CSVEDPRLPYGYTF
.,.,TRBV6-5,TRBJ1-1,CASSYRAGNTEAFF
.,.,TRBV10-3,TRBJ2-3,CAISDGGTDTQYF
few,TRBD2,TRBV7-6,TRBJ2-5,CASSLGTSGIAETQYF
.,.,TRBV19,TRBJ1-4,CASTPIAGAGNEKLFF
few,.,TRBV11-3,TRBJ1-2,CASSAPFQGPGYTF